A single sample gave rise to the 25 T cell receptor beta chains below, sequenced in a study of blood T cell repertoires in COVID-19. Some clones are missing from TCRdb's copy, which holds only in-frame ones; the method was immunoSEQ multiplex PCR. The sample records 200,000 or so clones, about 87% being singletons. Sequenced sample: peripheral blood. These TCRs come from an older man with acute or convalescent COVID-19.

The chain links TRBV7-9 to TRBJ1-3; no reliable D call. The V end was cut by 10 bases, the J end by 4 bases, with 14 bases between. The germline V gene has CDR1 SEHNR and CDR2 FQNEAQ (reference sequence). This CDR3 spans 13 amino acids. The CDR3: CATLKNSGNTIYF. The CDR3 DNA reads TGTGCCACCCTCAAGAACTCGGGAAACACCATATATTTT. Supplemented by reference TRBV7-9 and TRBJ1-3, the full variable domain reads DTGVSQNPRHKITKRGQNVTFRCDPISEHNRLYWYRQTLGQGPEFLTYFQNEAQLEKSRLLSDRFSAERPKGSFSTLEIQRTEQGDSAMYLCATLKNSGNTIYFGEGSWLTVV.

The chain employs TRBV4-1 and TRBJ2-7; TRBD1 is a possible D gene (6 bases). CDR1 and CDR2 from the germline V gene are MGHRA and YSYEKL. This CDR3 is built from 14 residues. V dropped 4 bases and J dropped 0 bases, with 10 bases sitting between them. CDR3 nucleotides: TGCGCCAGCAGCCCCTACAGGGACTCCTACGAGCAGTACTTC. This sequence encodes CASSPYRDSYEQYF.

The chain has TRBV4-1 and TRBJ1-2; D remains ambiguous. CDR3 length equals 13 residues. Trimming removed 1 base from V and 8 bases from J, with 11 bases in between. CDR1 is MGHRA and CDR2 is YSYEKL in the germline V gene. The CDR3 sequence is CASSQGERRGYTF. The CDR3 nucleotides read TGCGCCAGCAGCCAAGGAGAACGCAGGGGCTACACCTTC.

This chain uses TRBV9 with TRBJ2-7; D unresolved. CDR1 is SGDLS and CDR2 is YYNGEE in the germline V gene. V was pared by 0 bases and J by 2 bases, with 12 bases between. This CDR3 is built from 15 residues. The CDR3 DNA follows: TGTGCCAGCAGCGTAGAAGCCGTAGGAGCCTACGAGCAGTACTTC. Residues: CASSVEAVGAYEQYF. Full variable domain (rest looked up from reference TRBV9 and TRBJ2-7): DSGVTQTPKHLITATGQRVTLRCSPRSGDLSVYWYQQSLDQGLQFLIQYYNGEERAKGNILERFSAQQFPDLHSELNLSSLELGDSALYFCASSVEAVGAYEQYFGPGTRLTVT.

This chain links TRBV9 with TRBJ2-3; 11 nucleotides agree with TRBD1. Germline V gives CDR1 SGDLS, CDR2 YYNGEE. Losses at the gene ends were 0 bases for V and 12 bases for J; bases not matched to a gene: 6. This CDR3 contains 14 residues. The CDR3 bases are TGTGCCAGCAGCGTAGGGGGACAGGGGGTTTACCAGTATTTT. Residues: CASSVGGQGVYQYF.

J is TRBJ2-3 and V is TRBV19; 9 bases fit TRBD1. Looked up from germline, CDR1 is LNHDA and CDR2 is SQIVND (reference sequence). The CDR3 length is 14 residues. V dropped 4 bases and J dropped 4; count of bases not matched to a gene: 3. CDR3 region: CASSTTGGADTQYF. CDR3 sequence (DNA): TGTGCCAGTAGTACAACAGGGGGCGCAGATACGCAGTATTTT.

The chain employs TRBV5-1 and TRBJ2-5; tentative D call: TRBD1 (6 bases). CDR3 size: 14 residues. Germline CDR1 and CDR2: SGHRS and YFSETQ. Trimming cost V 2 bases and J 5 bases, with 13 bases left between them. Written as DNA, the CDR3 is TGCGCCAGCAGCTTTACAGGGACGAGGGAGACCCAGTACTTC. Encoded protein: CASSFTGTRETQYF.

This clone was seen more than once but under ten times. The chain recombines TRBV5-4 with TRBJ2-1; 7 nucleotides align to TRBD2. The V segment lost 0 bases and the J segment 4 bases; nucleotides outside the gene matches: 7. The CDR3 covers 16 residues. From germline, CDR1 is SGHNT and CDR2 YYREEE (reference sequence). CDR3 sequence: CASSLAAGVGYNEQFF. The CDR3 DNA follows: TGTGCCAGCAGCTTGGCGGCGGGAGTGGGTTACAATGAGCAGTTCTTC. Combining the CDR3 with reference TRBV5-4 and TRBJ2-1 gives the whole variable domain ETGVTQSPTHLIKTRGQQVTLRCSSQSGHNTVSWYQQALGQGPQFIFQYYREEENGRGNFPPRFSGLQFPNYSSELNVNALELDDSALYLCASSLAAGVGYNEQFFGPGTRLTVL.

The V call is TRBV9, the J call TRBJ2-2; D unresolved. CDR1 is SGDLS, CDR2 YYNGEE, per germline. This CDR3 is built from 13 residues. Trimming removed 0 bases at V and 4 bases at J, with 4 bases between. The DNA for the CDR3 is TGTGCCAGCAGCGTAGCTAGCACCGGGGAGCTGTTTTTT. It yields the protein CASSVASTGELFF.

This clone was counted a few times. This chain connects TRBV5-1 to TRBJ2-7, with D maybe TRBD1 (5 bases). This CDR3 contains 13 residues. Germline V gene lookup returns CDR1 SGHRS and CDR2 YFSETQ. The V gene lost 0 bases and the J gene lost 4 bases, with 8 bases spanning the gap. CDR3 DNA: TGCGCCAGCAGCTTGGATCAGGGTTACGAGCAGTACTTC. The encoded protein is CASSLDQGYEQYF.

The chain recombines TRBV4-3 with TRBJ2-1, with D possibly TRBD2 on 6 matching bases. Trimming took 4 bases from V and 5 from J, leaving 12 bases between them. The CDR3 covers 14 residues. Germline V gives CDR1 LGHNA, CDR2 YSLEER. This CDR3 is CASSPREFHNEQFF. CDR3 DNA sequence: TGCGCCAGCAGCCCTCGGGAGTTTCACAATGAGCAGTTCTTC.

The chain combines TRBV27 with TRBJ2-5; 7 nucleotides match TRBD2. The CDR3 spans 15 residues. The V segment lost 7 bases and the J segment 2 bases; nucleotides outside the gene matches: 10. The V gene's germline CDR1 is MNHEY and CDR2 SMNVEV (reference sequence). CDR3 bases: TGTGCCAGCAACGGGCTAGCGGACGTACAAGAGACCCAGTACTTC. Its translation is CASNGLADVQETQYF.

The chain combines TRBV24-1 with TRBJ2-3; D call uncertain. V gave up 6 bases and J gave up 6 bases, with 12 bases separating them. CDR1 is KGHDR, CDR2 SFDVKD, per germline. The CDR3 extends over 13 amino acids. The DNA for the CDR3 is TGTGCCACCAGTCGAGATTTGTCCGATACGCAGTATTTT. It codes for CATSRDLSDTQYF.

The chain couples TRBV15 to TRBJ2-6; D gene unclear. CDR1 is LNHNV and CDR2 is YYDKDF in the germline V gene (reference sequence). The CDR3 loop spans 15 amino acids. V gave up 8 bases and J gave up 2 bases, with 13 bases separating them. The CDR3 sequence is CATSADGAGANVLTF. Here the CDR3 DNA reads TGTGCCACCTCCGCGGATGGAGCTGGGGCCAACGTCCTGACTTTC.

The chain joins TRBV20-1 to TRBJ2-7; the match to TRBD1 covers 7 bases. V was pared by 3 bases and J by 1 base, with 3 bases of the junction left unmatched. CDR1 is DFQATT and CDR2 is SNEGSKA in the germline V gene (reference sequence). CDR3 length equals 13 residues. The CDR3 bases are TGCAGTGCTAGTGGGGACAGATCCTACGAGCAGTACTTC. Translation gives CSASGDRSYEQYF.

This CDR3 reads CASSPTSGKNIQYF. DNA for the CDR3: TGTGCCAGCAGCCCAACTAGCGGCAAAAACATTCAGTACTTC. The rearrangement joins TRBV7-3 to TRBJ2-4; TRBD2 matches 8 bases. The V gene's germline CDR1 is SGHTA and CDR2 FQGTGA. CDR3 length: 14 amino acids. The J segment lost 3 bases and the V segment lost 5 bases, leaving 3 bases of the junction unmatched.

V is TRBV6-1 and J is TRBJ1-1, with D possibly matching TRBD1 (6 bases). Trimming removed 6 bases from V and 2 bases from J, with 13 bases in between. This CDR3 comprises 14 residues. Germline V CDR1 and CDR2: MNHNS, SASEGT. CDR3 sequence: CASSTGTTNTEAFF. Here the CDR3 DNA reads TGTGCCAGCAGCACCGGGACAACAAACACTGAAGCTTTCTTT.

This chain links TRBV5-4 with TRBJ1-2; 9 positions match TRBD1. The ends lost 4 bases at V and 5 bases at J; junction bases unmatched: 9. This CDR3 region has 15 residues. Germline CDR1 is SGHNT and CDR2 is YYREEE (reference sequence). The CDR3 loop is CASSIGMTGGYGYTF. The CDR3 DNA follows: TGTGCCAGCAGCATAGGAATGACAGGGGGATATGGCTACACCTTC.

CDR3 loop: CASSDEQGTEAFF. CDR3 nucleotide sequence: TGTGCCAGCAGTGATGAACAGGGTACTGAAGCTTTCTTT. This rearrangement joins TRBV2 to TRBJ1-1; D might be TRBD1 (6 bases). V shed 3 bases and J shed 5 bases, with 10 bases lying between them. The CDR3 length is 13 residues. Looked up from germline, CDR1 is SNHLY and CDR2 is FYNNEI.

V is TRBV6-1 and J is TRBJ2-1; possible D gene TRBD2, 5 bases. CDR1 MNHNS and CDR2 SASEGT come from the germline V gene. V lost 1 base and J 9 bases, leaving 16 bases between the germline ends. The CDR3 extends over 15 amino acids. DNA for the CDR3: TGTGCCAGCAGTGAAGTTACGGGATCTTGGGCTGAGCAGTTCTTC. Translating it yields CASSEVTGSWAEQFF.

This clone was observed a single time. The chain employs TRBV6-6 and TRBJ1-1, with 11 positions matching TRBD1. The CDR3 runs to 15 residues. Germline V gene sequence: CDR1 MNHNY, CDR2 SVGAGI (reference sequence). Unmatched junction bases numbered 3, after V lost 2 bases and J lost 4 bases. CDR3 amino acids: CASSYPGQGVTEAFF. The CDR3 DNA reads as TGTGCCAGCAGTTACCCGGGACAGGGGGTCACTGAAGCTTTCTTT.

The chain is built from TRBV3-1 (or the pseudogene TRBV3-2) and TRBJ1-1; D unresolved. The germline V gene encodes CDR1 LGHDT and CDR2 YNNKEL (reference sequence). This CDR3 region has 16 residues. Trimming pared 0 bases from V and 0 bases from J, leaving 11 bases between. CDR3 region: CASSQDWVTLNTEAFF. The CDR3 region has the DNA TGTGCCAGCAGCCAAGATTGGGTGACATTGAACACTGAAGCTTTCTTT.

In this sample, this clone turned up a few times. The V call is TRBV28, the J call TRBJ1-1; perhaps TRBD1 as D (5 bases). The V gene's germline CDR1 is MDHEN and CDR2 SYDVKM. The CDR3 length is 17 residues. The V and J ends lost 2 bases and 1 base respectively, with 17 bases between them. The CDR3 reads CASSLGALGQQNTEAFF. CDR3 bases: TGTGCCAGCAGTTTAGGTGCCTTGGGGCAGCAGAACACTGAAGCTTTCTTT.

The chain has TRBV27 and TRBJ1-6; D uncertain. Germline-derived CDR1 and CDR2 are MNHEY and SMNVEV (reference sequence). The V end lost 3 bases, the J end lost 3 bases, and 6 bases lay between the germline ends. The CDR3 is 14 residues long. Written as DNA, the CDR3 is TGTGCCAGCAGTTTTTCCCTCTATAATTCACCCCTCCACTTT. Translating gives CASSFSLYNSPLHF.

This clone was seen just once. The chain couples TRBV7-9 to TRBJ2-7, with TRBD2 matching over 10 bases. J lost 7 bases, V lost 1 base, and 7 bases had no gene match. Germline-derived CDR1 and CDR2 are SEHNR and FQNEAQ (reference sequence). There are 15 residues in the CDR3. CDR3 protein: CASSLGAGGPGEQYF. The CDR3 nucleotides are TGTGCCAGCAGCTTAGGAGCGGGAGGGCCGGGAGAGCAGTACTTC.